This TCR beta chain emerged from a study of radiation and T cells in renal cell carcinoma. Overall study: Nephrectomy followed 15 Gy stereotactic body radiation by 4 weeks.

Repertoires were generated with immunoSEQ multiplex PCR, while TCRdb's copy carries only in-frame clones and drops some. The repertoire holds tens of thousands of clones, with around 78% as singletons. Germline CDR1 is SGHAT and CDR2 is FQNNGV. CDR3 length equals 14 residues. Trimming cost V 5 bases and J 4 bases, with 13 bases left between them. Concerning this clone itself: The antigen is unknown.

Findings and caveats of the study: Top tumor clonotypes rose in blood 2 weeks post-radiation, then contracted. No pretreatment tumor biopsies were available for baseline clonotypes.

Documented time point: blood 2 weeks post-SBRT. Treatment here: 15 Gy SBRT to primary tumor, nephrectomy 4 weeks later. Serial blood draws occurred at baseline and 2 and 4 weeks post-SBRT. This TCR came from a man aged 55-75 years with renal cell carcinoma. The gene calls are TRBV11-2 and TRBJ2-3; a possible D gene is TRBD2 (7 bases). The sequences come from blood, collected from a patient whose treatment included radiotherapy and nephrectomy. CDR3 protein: CASSPEGGSDTQYF. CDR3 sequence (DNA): TGTGCCAGCAGCCCAGAGGGGGGGTCAGATACGCAGTATTTT.